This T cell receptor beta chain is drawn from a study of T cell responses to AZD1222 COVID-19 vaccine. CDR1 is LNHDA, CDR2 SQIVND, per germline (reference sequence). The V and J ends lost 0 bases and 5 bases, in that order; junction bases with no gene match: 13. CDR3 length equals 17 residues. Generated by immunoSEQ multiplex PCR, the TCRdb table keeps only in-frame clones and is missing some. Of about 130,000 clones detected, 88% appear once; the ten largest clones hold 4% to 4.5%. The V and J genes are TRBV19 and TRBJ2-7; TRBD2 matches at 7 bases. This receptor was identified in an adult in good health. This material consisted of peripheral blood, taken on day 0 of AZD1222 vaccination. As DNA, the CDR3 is TGTGCCAGTAGTATAGATGCGATGGCTAGCGGAAACCACGAGCAGTACTTC. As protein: CASSIDAMASGNHEQYF.